Listed below are T cell receptor beta chains from one sample, sequenced in a study of vaccination effects on CD4 cells after COVID-19. The antigens these receptors bind are not known. This table comes from immunoSEQ multiplex PCR, and its TCRdb copy is limited to in-frame clones, with some not included. The sample lists about 45,000 clones, around 80% seen once, with 10% to 13% in the top ten. This material consisted of CD4+ T cells from PBMCs cultured with SARS-CoV-2 spike peptides, taken before COVID-19 vaccination. The origin of the receptors is a human donor who received a COVID-19 vaccine. Both conserved end residues are part of each CDR3. The order of the fields is J gene, CDR3 length, D gene, clone size, V gene, CDR3 protein, CDR3 DNA. The D gene is left open where the match is weak. Expanded clones get a size class; other rows say once, few or many, or leave the size out.

j_call: TRBJ1-4; cdr3_length: 11; d_call: NA; clone_size: NA; v_call: TRBV19; cdr3_aa: CASSINEKLFF; cdr3_nt: TGTGCCAGTAGTATAAATGAAAAACTGTTTTTT
j_call: TRBJ1-2; cdr3_length: 14; d_call: TRBD1; clone_size: NA; v_call: TRBV28; cdr3_aa: CASSLEQGNYGYTF; cdr3_nt: TGTGCCAGCAGTTTGGAACAGGGGAACTATGGCTACACCTTC
j_call: TRBJ1-2; cdr3_length: 15; d_call: NA; clone_size: NA; v_call: TRBV6-1; cdr3_aa: CASSEIAGGSYGYTF; cdr3_nt: TGTGCCAGCAGTGAAATCGCGGGGGGGAGCTATGGCTACACCTTC
j_call: TRBJ1-2; cdr3_length: 14; d_call: NA; clone_size: NA; v_call: TRBV29-1; cdr3_aa: CSVEGPQRSYGYTF; cdr3_nt: TGCAGCGTTGAGGGCCCCCAACGGTCCTATGGCTACACCTTC
j_call: TRBJ1-2; cdr3_length: 18; d_call: TRBD1; clone_size: NA; v_call: TRBV27; cdr3_aa: CASSLLGGVGQGEYGYTF; cdr3_nt: TGTGCCAGCAGTCTTTTGGGGGGCGTTGGACAGGGTGAATATGGCTACACCTTC
j_call: TRBJ2-2; cdr3_length: 15; d_call: NA; clone_size: NA; v_call: TRBV5-8; cdr3_aa: CASSPGQINTGELFF; cdr3_nt: TGTGCCAGCAGCCCCGGACAGATAAACACCGGGGAGCTGTTTTTT
j_call: TRBJ2-3; cdr3_length: 15; d_call: NA; clone_size: once; v_call: TRBV7-8; cdr3_aa: CASSLLGGATDTQYF; cdr3_nt: TGTGCCAGCAGCTTACTTGGAGGGGCCACAGATACGCAGTATTTT
j_call: TRBJ2-2; cdr3_length: 14; d_call: NA; clone_size: NA; v_call: TRBV19; cdr3_aa: CASSSGANTGELFF; cdr3_nt: TGTGCCAGTTCCTCCGGGGCGAACACCGGGGAGCTGTTTTTT
j_call: TRBJ2-5; cdr3_length: 17; d_call: NA; clone_size: NA; v_call: TRBV5-8; cdr3_aa: CASSLAGVANFQETQYF; cdr3_nt: TGTGCCAGCAGCTTGGCCGGGGTCGCTAACTTCCAAGAGACCCAGTACTTC
j_call: TRBJ2-3; cdr3_length: 15; d_call: TRBD1; clone_size: NA; v_call: TRBV18; cdr3_aa: CASSPVDRGSDTQYF; cdr3_nt: TGTGCCAGCTCACCAGTTGACAGGGGGTCTGATACGCAGTATTTT
j_call: TRBJ1-2; cdr3_length: 13; d_call: NA; clone_size: NA; v_call: TRBV6-5; cdr3_aa: CASRTDPNYGYTF; cdr3_nt: TGTGCCAGCAGAACGGATCCTAACTATGGCTACACCTTC
j_call: TRBJ2-5; cdr3_length: 13; d_call: NA; clone_size: NA; v_call: TRBV5-1; cdr3_aa: CASSNTGSETQYF; cdr3_nt: TGCGCCAGCAGCAACACAGGGTCGGAGACCCAGTACTTC
j_call: TRBJ2-1; cdr3_length: 15; d_call: TRBD2; clone_size: NA; v_call: TRBV7-2; cdr3_aa: CASSLMVSSGGAEFF; cdr3_nt: TGTGCCAGCAGCTTGATGGTGTCTAGCGGGGGGGCAGAGTTCTTC
j_call: TRBJ2-3; cdr3_length: 16; d_call: NA; clone_size: NA; v_call: TRBV7-2; cdr3_aa: CASSLDRRTSTDTQYF; cdr3_nt: TGTGCCAGCAGCTTAGACAGGCGAACTAGCACAGATACGCAGTATTTT
j_call: TRBJ2-3; cdr3_length: 15; d_call: NA; clone_size: NA; v_call: TRBV6-2/TRBV6-3; cdr3_aa: CASSYRTPSTDTQYF; cdr3_nt: TGTGCCAGCAGTTACAGGACACCTAGCACAGATACGCAGTATTTT
j_call: TRBJ2-2; cdr3_length: 15; d_call: NA; clone_size: NA; v_call: TRBV5-8; cdr3_aa: CASIGTATNTGELFF; cdr3_nt: TGTGCCAGCATAGGGACTGCTACGAACACCGGGGAGCTGTTTTTT
j_call: TRBJ2-1; cdr3_length: 15; d_call: NA; clone_size: NA; v_call: TRBV10-1; cdr3_aa: CASSLRGVGTNEQFF; cdr3_nt: TGCGCCAGCAGCCTTCGTGGTGTGGGGACTAATGAGCAGTTCTTC
j_call: TRBJ1-3; cdr3_length: 15; d_call: TRBD1; clone_size: NA; v_call: TRBV27; cdr3_aa: CASSLTGGSGNTIYF; cdr3_nt: TGTGCCAGCAGCCTGACAGGGGGCTCTGGAAACACCATATATTTT
j_call: TRBJ1-1; cdr3_length: 18; d_call: NA; clone_size: once; v_call: TRBV12-5; cdr3_aa: CASGLVPIGREMVTEAFF; cdr3_nt: TGTGCTAGTGGTTTGGTTCCTATTGGGAGGGAGATGGTGACTGAAGCTTTCTTT
j_call: TRBJ1-2; cdr3_length: 16; d_call: TRBD1; clone_size: NA; v_call: TRBV25-1; cdr3_aa: CASQPGTGTANYGYTF; cdr3_nt: TGTGCCAGCCAGCCCGGGACAGGGACCGCTAACTATGGCTACACCTTC
j_call: TRBJ1-3; cdr3_length: 15; d_call: NA; clone_size: NA; v_call: TRBV12-5; cdr3_aa: CASGLGGGSGNTIYF; cdr3_nt: TGTGCTAGTGGTTTAGGCGGGGGCTCTGGAAACACCATATATTTT
j_call: TRBJ1-5; cdr3_length: 15; d_call: NA; clone_size: few; v_call: TRBV28; cdr3_aa: CASSSPQGGNQPQHF; cdr3_nt: TGTGCCAGCAGTTCCCCTCAAGGCGGCAATCAGCCCCAGCATTTT
j_call: TRBJ2-4; cdr3_length: 14; d_call: NA; clone_size: NA; v_call: TRBV19; cdr3_aa: CASRPTGAKNIQYF; cdr3_nt: TGTGCCAGTAGGCCGACCGGAGCCAAAAACATTCAGTACTTC
j_call: TRBJ1-2; cdr3_length: 14; d_call: TRBD1; clone_size: NA; v_call: TRBV5-6; cdr3_aa: CASSFSTGNYGYTF; cdr3_nt: TGTGCCAGCAGCTTCTCGACAGGGAACTATGGCTACACCTTC
j_call: TRBJ1-2; cdr3_length: 13; d_call: TRBD1; clone_size: NA; v_call: TRBV5-5; cdr3_aa: CASSNIDRAGYTF; cdr3_nt: TGTGCCAGCAGCAATATAGACAGGGCTGGCTACACCTTC
j_call: TRBJ1-4; cdr3_length: 14; d_call: NA; clone_size: few; v_call: TRBV11-2; cdr3_aa: CASSLGTGNEKLFF; cdr3_nt: TGTGCCAGCAGCTTAGGAACGGGAAATGAAAAACTGTTTTTT
j_call: TRBJ1-2; cdr3_length: 15; d_call: NA; clone_size: NA; v_call: TRBV4-2; cdr3_aa: CASSQVEGSNYGYTF; cdr3_nt: TGTGCCAGCAGCCAAGTGGAAGGGTCCAACTATGGCTACACCTTC
j_call: TRBJ2-3; cdr3_length: 20; d_call: TRBD2; clone_size: few; v_call: TRBV5-1; cdr3_aa: CASSLPGTSGGGGGTDTQYF; cdr3_nt: TGCGCCAGCAGCTTACCCGGGACTAGCGGGGGTGGCGGGGGCACAGATACGCAGTATTTT
j_call: TRBJ1-1; cdr3_length: 13; d_call: NA; clone_size: once; v_call: TRBV5-1; cdr3_aa: CASSPTGNTEAFF; cdr3_nt: TGCGCCAGCAGCCCAACAGGGAACACTGAAGCTTTCTTT
j_call: TRBJ1-2; cdr3_length: 14; d_call: TRBD1; clone_size: NA; v_call: TRBV2; cdr3_aa: CASRPTGGDSGYTF; cdr3_nt: TGTGCCAGCAGGCCGACAGGGGGCGATTCTGGCTACACCTTC
j_call: TRBJ2-5; cdr3_length: 14; d_call: NA; clone_size: once; v_call: TRBV5-1; cdr3_aa: CASSLGRGQETQYF; cdr3_nt: TGCGCCAGCAGCTTGGGTCGGGGGCAAGAGACCCAGTACTTC
j_call: TRBJ2-2; cdr3_length: 15; d_call: NA; clone_size: NA; v_call: TRBV5-1; cdr3_aa: CASSFLGPNTGELFF; cdr3_nt: TGCGCCAGCAGCTTTCTGGGGCCGAACACCGGGGAGCTGTTTTTT
j_call: TRBJ2-3; cdr3_length: 14; d_call: NA; clone_size: few; v_call: TRBV5-1; cdr3_aa: CASSLLQGGDTQYF; cdr3_nt: TGCGCCAGCAGCTTGCTGCAGGGCGGAGATACGCAGTATTTT
j_call: TRBJ1-5; cdr3_length: 14; d_call: NA; clone_size: NA; v_call: TRBV28; cdr3_aa: CASTVNRGNQPQHF; cdr3_nt: TGTGCCAGCACCGTCAACAGGGGCAATCAGCCCCAGCATTTT
j_call: TRBJ1-2; cdr3_length: 10; d_call: NA; clone_size: NA; v_call: TRBV5-1; cdr3_aa: CASRVPGYTF; cdr3_nt: TGCGCCAGCAGGGTGCCTGGCTACACCTTC
j_call: TRBJ2-2; cdr3_length: 13; d_call: NA; clone_size: NA; v_call: TRBV20-1; cdr3_aa: CSASGSNTGELFF; cdr3_nt: TGCAGTGCTAGTGGTTCGAACACCGGGGAGCTGTTTTTT
j_call: TRBJ1-2; cdr3_length: 11; d_call: NA; clone_size: once; v_call: TRBV6-5; cdr3_aa: CASNTNYGYTF; cdr3_nt: TGTGCCAGCAACACCAACTATGGCTACACCTTC
j_call: TRBJ2-2; cdr3_length: 14; d_call: NA; clone_size: NA; v_call: TRBV5-1; cdr3_aa: CASSSRDNTGELFF; cdr3_nt: TGCGCCAGCAGCTCCCGGGATAACACCGGGGAGCTGTTTTTT
j_call: TRBJ1-1; cdr3_length: 12; d_call: NA; clone_size: NA; v_call: TRBV5-6; cdr3_aa: CASSLGWTEAFF; cdr3_nt: TGTGCCAGCAGCTTGGGCTGGACTGAAGCTTTCTTT
j_call: TRBJ2-1; cdr3_length: 13; d_call: TRBD2; clone_size: NA; v_call: TRBV5-1; cdr3_aa: CATRLGTTDEQFF; cdr3_nt: TGCGCCACCCGGCTGGGGACTACGGATGAGCAGTTCTTC
j_call: TRBJ1-1; cdr3_length: 12; d_call: NA; clone_size: NA; v_call: TRBV6-5; cdr3_aa: CASSYKNTEAFF; cdr3_nt: TGTGCCAGCAGTTATAAGAACACTGAAGCTTTCTTT
j_call: TRBJ2-1; cdr3_length: 18; d_call: TRBD2; clone_size: NA; v_call: TRBV7-3; cdr3_aa: CASSLLPPAGGRLNEQFF; cdr3_nt: TGTGCCAGCAGCTTACTCCCTCCGGCGGGGGGGCGACTAAATGAGCAGTTCTTC
j_call: TRBJ2-5; cdr3_length: 13; d_call: NA; clone_size: NA; v_call: TRBV9; cdr3_aa: CASSAQSQETQYF; cdr3_nt: TGTGCCAGCAGCGCTCAGAGCCAAGAGACCCAGTACTTC
j_call: TRBJ1-6; cdr3_length: 16; d_call: TRBD1; clone_size: NA; v_call: TRBV7-2; cdr3_aa: CASSQTGGPYNSPLHF; cdr3_nt: TGTGCCAGCAGCCAGACAGGGGGCCCCTATAATTCACCCCTCCACTTT
j_call: TRBJ2-3; cdr3_length: 13; d_call: NA; clone_size: NA; v_call: TRBV2; cdr3_aa: CATHPGGTDTQYF; cdr3_nt: TGTGCCACCCACCCGGGGGGCACAGATACGCAGTATTTT
j_call: TRBJ2-1; cdr3_length: 13; d_call: NA; clone_size: NA; v_call: TRBV24-1; cdr3_aa: CATSSDIGNEQFF; cdr3_nt: TGTGCCACCAGCAGTGATATTGGCAATGAGCAGTTCTTC
j_call: TRBJ2-2; cdr3_length: 14; d_call: NA; clone_size: few; v_call: TRBV6-4; cdr3_aa: CASSAGTNTGELFF; cdr3_nt: TGTGCCAGCAGTGCCGGGACGAATACCGGGGAGCTGTTTTTT
j_call: TRBJ1-2; cdr3_length: 17; d_call: TRBD1; clone_size: few; v_call: TRBV7-3; cdr3_aa: CASSSRPGTGSNYGYTF; cdr3_nt: TGTGCCAGCAGCTCACGCCCGGGGACAGGTTCAAACTATGGCTACACCTTC
j_call: TRBJ2-2; cdr3_length: 14; d_call: NA; clone_size: NA; v_call: TRBV5-1; cdr3_aa: CASKPGGATGELFF; cdr3_nt: TGCGCCAGCAAACCCGGGGGTGCCACCGGGGAGCTGTTTTTT
j_call: TRBJ2-1; cdr3_length: 16; d_call: TRBD2; clone_size: NA; v_call: TRBV18; cdr3_aa: CASSPRSSGGYSEQFF; cdr3_nt: TGTGCCAGCTCACCACGGTCTAGCGGGGGGTACAGTGAGCAGTTCTTC
j_call: TRBJ1-2; cdr3_length: 15; d_call: NA; clone_size: NA; v_call: TRBV4-1; cdr3_aa: CASSHPGLKQYGYTF; cdr3_nt: TGCGCCAGCAGCCACCCAGGACTGAAGCAATATGGCTACACCTTC
j_call: TRBJ1-4; cdr3_length: 15; d_call: NA; clone_size: NA; v_call: TRBV5-1; cdr3_aa: CASSRRTDVGEKLFF; cdr3_nt: TGCGCCAGCAGCAGGAGGACGGACGTCGGTGAAAAACTGTTTTTT
j_call: TRBJ2-3; cdr3_length: 18; d_call: TRBD1; clone_size: NA; v_call: TRBV28; cdr3_aa: CASSPFGPGQGSTDTQYF; cdr3_nt: TGTGCCAGCAGTCCATTCGGCCCGGGACAGGGAAGCACAGATACGCAGTATTTT
j_call: TRBJ1-2; cdr3_length: 12; d_call: NA; clone_size: NA; v_call: TRBV6-1; cdr3_aa: CATGSSLGGYTF; cdr3_nt: TGTGCCACTGGGTCTAGCCTAGGGGGCTACACCTTC
j_call: TRBJ1-4; cdr3_length: 14; d_call: TRBD1; clone_size: once; v_call: TRBV28; cdr3_aa: CASSTSGGAQKLFF; cdr3_nt: TGTGCCAGCAGTACCTCAGGGGGGGCCCAAAAACTGTTTTTT